The 22 T cell receptor beta chains reported below all come from one sample, sequenced in a study of blood T cell repertoires in COVID-19. Data came from immunoSEQ multiplex PCR; TCRdb stores just in-frame clones and leaves some out. The top ten hold approximately 9.3% of the sample, which has roughly 330,000 clones, 87% seen once. The sequencing input was peripheral blood. These receptor sequences come from a man under 40 with COVID-19, enrolled during active disease.

This clone was found a few times. The gene calls are TRBV9 and TRBJ1-6; TRBD1 matches 8 bases. Germline V gene sequence: CDR1 SGDLS, CDR2 YYNGEE. The CDR3 contains 15 residues. Unmatched junction bases numbered 9, after V lost 4 bases and J lost 9 bases. The CDR3 is CASSTYRGFSSPLHF. CDR3 coding DNA: TGTGCCAGCAGCACATACAGGGGGTTCAGTTCACCCCTCCACTTT.

V usage is TRBV24-1 and J usage is TRBJ2-3; TRBD2 matches 12 bases. Germline assignment: CDR1 KGHDR and CDR2 SFDVKD. J gave up 5 bases and V 4 bases, and 9 bases lay outside the gene matches. This CDR3 spans 17 amino acids. The CDR3 DNA follows: TGTGCCACCAGTGACCATAGACTAGCGGGAGTTTTAGATACGCAGTATTTT. Its protein product is CATSDHRLAGVLDTQYF.

V and J are TRBV5-8 and TRBJ1-5; weak D call: TRBD1 (6 bases). Germline CDR1 SGHTS, CDR2 YDEGEE. CDR3 length: 14 amino acids. V dropped 0 bases and J dropped 6 bases, with 10 bases sitting between them. The CDR3 DNA reads TGTGCCAGCAGCTTGGCTGGGGGCCCTCAGCCCCAGCATTTT. Encoded protein: CASSLAGGPQPQHF.

This rearrangement joins TRBV5-1 to TRBJ2-7; 7 nucleotides match TRBD2. The germline V gene encodes CDR1 SGHRS and CDR2 YFSETQ. Trimming removed 0 bases from V and 5 bases from J; junction bases left unmatched: 8. The CDR3 loop spans 15 amino acids. The CDR3 protein is CASSLVGTTLHEQYF. The DNA of the CDR3 is TGCGCCAGCAGCTTGGTCGGGACTACCCTCCACGAGCAGTACTTC.

The J gene is TRBJ2-2, the V gene TRBV12-5, with D maybe TRBD2 (7 bases). The ends were cut back, 0 bases at V and 4 bases at J, with 18 bases in the middle. Germline CDR1 is LGHNT and CDR2 is FRNRAP. The CDR3 is made up of 18 amino acids. CDR3 loop: CASGLVRWGRGSTGELFF. Here the CDR3 DNA reads TGTGCTAGTGGTTTGGTACGGTGGGGGAGGGGGTCCACCGGGGAGCTGTTTTTT.

This chain connects TRBV13 to TRBJ2-2; TRBD2 agrees at 13 bases. Unmatched junction bases numbered 12, after V lost 5 bases and J lost 0 bases. CDR3 length equals 20 residues. Germline V gene sequence: CDR1 PRHDT, CDR2 FYEKMQ (reference sequence). CDR3 amino acids: CASSPAQGLAGAPNTGELFF. In DNA form, the CDR3 reads TGTGCCAGCAGCCCCGCCCAAGGACTAGCGGGGGCCCCGAACACCGGGGAGCTGTTTTTT. The full variable domain, completed using reference TRBV13 and TRBJ2-2, is AAGVIQSPRHLIKEKRETATLKCYPIPRHDTVYWYQQGPGQDPQFLISFYEKMQSDKGSIPDRFSAQQFSDYHSELNMSSLELGDSALYFCASSPAQGLAGAPNTGELFFGEGSRLTVL.

This chain connects TRBV28 to TRBJ2-7, with TRBD2 as a possible D gene (5 bases). V was trimmed by 4 bases and J by 0 bases, leaving 13 bases between them. Per the germline V gene, CDR1 is MDHEN and CDR2 is SYDVKM. The CDR3 has 15 residues. The CDR3 loop reads CASSYLAGSSYEQYF. CDR3 in DNA: TGTGCCAGCAGTTATCTAGCTGGTAGCTCCTACGAGCAGTACTTC. Combining the CDR3 with reference TRBV28 and TRBJ2-7 gives the whole variable domain DVKVTQSSRYLVKRTGEKVFLECVQDMDHENMFWYRQDPGLGLRLIYFSYDVKMKEKGDIPEGYSVSREKKERFSLILESASTNQTSMYLCASSYLAGSSYEQYFGPGTRLTVT.

The V call is TRBV29-1, the J call TRBJ2-7, with TRBD1 identical over 7 bases. V was pared by 7 bases and J by 3 bases, with 18 bases of the junction left unmatched. This CDR3 region has 16 residues. Per the germline V gene, CDR1 is SQVTM and CDR2 is ANQGSEA. The CDR3 DNA sequence: TGCAGCGCCGTCGTCTGGGCCAGGGGGTCGGTCTACGAGCAGTACTTC. It specifies CSAVVWARGSVYEQYF.

The V call is TRBV5-4, the J call TRBJ1-1, with D possibly matching TRBD1 (5 bases). The V gene's germline CDR1 is SGHNT and CDR2 YYREEE (reference sequence). V was pared by 0 bases and J by 1 base, with 10 bases between. The CDR3 runs 15 residues. CDR3 nucleotide sequence: TGTGCCAGCAGCTTGGATTGGGGCCCGAACACTGAAGCTTTCTTT. Its protein product is CASSLDWGPNTEAFF.

The genes are TRBV5-5 and TRBJ1-1; D remains unclear. Germline V lookup: CDR1 SGHKS, CDR2 YYEKEE (reference sequence). V dropped 3 bases and J dropped 0 bases, with 12 bases sitting between them. This CDR3 has 15 amino acids. The CDR3: CASSSGLVLNTEAFF. For the CDR3, the DNA is TGTGCCAGCAGCTCGGGGTTAGTGTTGAACACTGAAGCTTTCTTT.

V gene TRBV11-3 combines with J gene TRBJ2-3; TRBD2 agrees at 10 bases. CDR1 and CDR2 (germline): SGHNT, YENEEA. With V trimmed by 6 bases and J by 1 base, 4 bases remained unmatched. The CDR3 totals 15 residues. CDR3 DNA: TGTGCCAGCAGTCGGCTAGCGGGAGGCACAGATACGCAGTATTTT. This codes for CASSRLAGGTDTQYF.

The chain has TRBV6-6 and TRBJ2-1; TRBD1 aligns across 7 bases. This CDR3 spans 15 amino acids. J lost 3 bases, V lost 4 bases, and 6 bases had no gene match. Germline assignment: CDR1 MNHNY and CDR2 SVGAGI (reference sequence). CDR3 coding DNA: TGTGCCAGCAGTTCGGGACAGCTAATCTACAATGAGCAGTTCTTC. It is translated as CASSSGQLIYNEQFF.

The chain carries TRBV7-9 and TRBJ2-5; D might be TRBD2 (7 bases). The CDR3 sequence is 16 residues long. Trimming pared 5 bases from V and 2 bases from J, leaving 18 bases between. The V gene's germline CDR1 is SEHNR and CDR2 FQNEAQ (reference sequence). The CDR3 loop reads CASSLPKGGGQETQYF. The CDR3, as DNA: TGTGCCAGCAGCCTACCGAAAGGGGGGGGACAAGAGACCCAGTACTTC.

This clone was recorded a few times. The V gene is TRBV7-9, the J gene TRBJ1-1; 7 bases are shared with TRBD1. The CDR3 has 15 residues. CDR1 SEHNR and CDR2 FQNEAQ come from the germline V gene (reference sequence). The V gene end was trimmed by 2 bases and the J gene end by 4 bases; junction bases not matched to a gene: 7. In DNA form, the CDR3 reads TGTGCCAGCAGCTTATCCCGACAGGGTCGCACTGAAGCTTTCTTT. Translating gives CASSLSRQGRTEAFF.

This clone was counted only a few times. This rearrangement joins TRBV5-8 to TRBJ2-2; D remains unclear. CDR3 length: 13 amino acids. Trimming took off 0 bases at V and 5 bases at J, with 5 bases between the two ends. Per germline, CDR1 SGHTS and CDR2 YDEGEE. CDR3 amino acids: CASSLDRTGELFF. The CDR3 DNA reads as TGTGCCAGCAGCTTGGACCGGACCGGGGAGCTGTTTTTT.

The rearrangement uses TRBV7-2 and TRBJ1-6, with D perhaps TRBD1 (6 bases). The V and J ends lost 3 bases and 10 bases respectively, with 19 bases between them. This CDR3 has 16 residues. The germline V gene has CDR1 SGHTA and CDR2 FQGNSA. CDR3 sequence: CASSFRNYRAGSPLHF. The CDR3 DNA follows: TGTGCCAGCAGCTTCCGCAACTACAGGGCCGGGTCACCCCTCCACTTT.

The chain combines TRBV11-2 with TRBJ2-2; 7 bases line up with TRBD1. CDR1 is SGHAT and CDR2 is FQNNGV in the germline V gene. The CDR3 length is 13 residues. Unmatched junction bases numbered 8, after V lost 5 bases and J lost 11 bases. The CDR3 bases are TGTGCCAGCAGCAATCTACAGGGGAGAGAGCTGTTTTTT. Protein: CASSNLQGRELFF.

The chain has TRBV6-2 or TRBV6-3 and TRBJ1-5; no firm D call. Trimming pared 3 bases from V and 4 bases from J, leaving 4 bases between. The CDR3 length is 12 residues. Per germline, CDR1 MNHEY and CDR2 SVGEGT. CDR3 in amino acids: CASSYQNQPQHF. The CDR3 nucleotides are TGTGCCAGCAGTTATCAGAATCAGCCCCAGCATTTT.

The chain joins TRBV7-9 to TRBJ1-1; D uncertain. V was clipped by 5 bases and J by 3 bases, with 25 bases between them. Germline V lookup: CDR1 SEHNR, CDR2 FQNEAQ (reference sequence). The CDR3 consists of 18 residues. CDR3 coding DNA: TGTGCCAGCAGCCCCCCCCTGGGAAAGGACGACGGGGACACTGAAGCTTTCTTT. Its protein is CASSPPLGKDDGDTEAFF.

V usage is TRBV7-3 and J usage is TRBJ2-1; a possible D gene is TRBD1 (6 bases). The CDR3 loop spans 14 amino acids. V was shortened by 7 bases and J by 4 bases, with 14 bases between the two germline ends. The germline CDR1 and CDR2 sequences are SGHTA and FQGTGA. CDR3 DNA: TGTGCCAGCACCCCCAGGGGCTCTTACAATGAGCAGTTCTTC. Translation: CASTPRGSYNEQFF.

This chain connects TRBV10-3 to TRBJ2-6; 7 nucleotides align to TRBD1. Germline V gives CDR1 ENHRY, CDR2 SYGVKD. V gave up 2 bases and J gave up 0 bases; unmatched junction bases: 4. There are 17 residues in the CDR3. CDR3 nucleotide sequence: TGTGCCATCAGTGAGGACAGGGTCTTCTCTGGGGCCAACGTCCTGACTTTC. It encodes CAISEDRVFSGANVLTF.

The chain has TRBV7-9 and TRBJ2-1; TRBD1 aligns across 9 bases. Trimming at V came to 5 bases and at J to 4 bases, leaving 6 bases not matched to a gene. The CDR3 extends over 15 amino acids. Germline CDR1 reads SEHNR; CDR2 reads FQNEAQ (reference sequence). The CDR3 is CASSVRQGGYNEQFF. The CDR3 DNA sequence: TGTGCCAGCAGCGTCCGACAGGGGGGGTACAATGAGCAGTTCTTC.